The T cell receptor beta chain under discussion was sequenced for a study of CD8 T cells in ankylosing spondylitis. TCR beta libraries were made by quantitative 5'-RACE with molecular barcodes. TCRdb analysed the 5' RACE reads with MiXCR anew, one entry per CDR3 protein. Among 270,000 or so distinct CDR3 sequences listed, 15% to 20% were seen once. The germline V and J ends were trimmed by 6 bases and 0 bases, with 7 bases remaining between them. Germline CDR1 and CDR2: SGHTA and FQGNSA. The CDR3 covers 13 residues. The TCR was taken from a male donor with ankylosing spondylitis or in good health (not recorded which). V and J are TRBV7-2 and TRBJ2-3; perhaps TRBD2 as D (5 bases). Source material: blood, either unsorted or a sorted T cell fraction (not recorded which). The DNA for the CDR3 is TGTGCCAGCAGGGACTTTAGCACAGATACGCAGTATTTT. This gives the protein CASRDFSTDTQYF.